The 4 T cell receptor beta chains in this list originate from one sample, sequenced in a study of T cell repertoires in cytomegalovirus infection. TCRdb recomputed calls from the reads with MiXCR, one row per CDR3 protein. There are approximately 43,000 distinct CDR3 sequences in the sample; 20% to 25% occur only once, and 15% to 20% lies in the top ten. These receptors lack a known antigen. The sequenced material came from PBMCs, sequenced either directly or after in vitro stimulation (not recorded which). These receptors were collected from a human donor in good health (CMV status not recorded). Some clones in this sample may be carry-over from other donors' samples.

The chain has TRBV6-5 and TRBJ2-3; TRBD1 is a possible D gene (6 bases). Germline loops: CDR1 MNHEY, CDR2 SVGAGI. The CDR3 consists of 15 residues. V lost 2 bases and J lost 1, with 10 bases in between. The CDR3 loop is CASSYATGGTDTQYF. The CDR3 DNA sequence: TGTGCCAGCAGTTACGCGACAGGCGGCACAGATACGCAGTATTTT.

This clonotype has a handful of counts. The rearrangement joins TRBV28 to TRBJ1-4; unclear D gene. The germline gives CDR1 MDHEN, CDR2 SYDVKM. V was pared by 3 bases and J by 0 bases, with 8 bases between. The CDR3 loop spans 15 amino acids. CDR3 coding DNA: TGTGCCAGCAGTTTTGGCCAGACAACTAATGAAAAACTGTTTTTT. This encodes CASSFGQTTNEKLFF.

This clonotype has only one observation. The chain is built from TRBV5-1 and TRBJ2-7; TRBD1 might be the D (5 bases). Germline values: CDR1 SGHRS, CDR2 YFSETQ. V was trimmed by 2 bases and J by 0 bases, leaving 6 bases between them. This CDR3 has 13 residues. Written as DNA, the CDR3 is TGCGCCAGCAGCTTCACAGGCTCCTACGAGCAGTACTTC. It encodes CASSFTGSYEQYF. The whole variable domain, filled in from reference TRBV5-1 and TRBJ2-7, reads KAGVTQTPRYLIKTRGQQVTLSCSPISGHRSVSWYQQTPGQGLQFLFEYFSETQRNKGNFPGRFSGRQFSNSRSEMNVSTLELGDSALYLCASSFTGSYEQYFGPGTRLTVT.

V is TRBV7-9 and J is TRBJ2-7; 11 nucleotides agree with TRBD2. The CDR3 totals 14 residues. The V and J ends lost 5 bases and 5 bases, in that order; junction bases with no gene match: 5. Germline V lookup: CDR1 SEHNR, CDR2 FQNEAQ (reference sequence). The DNA for the CDR3 is TGTGCCAGCAGCCCTAGCGGGAGGAAACACGAGCAGTACTTC. This codes for CASSPSGRKHEQYF. Variable domain in full (rest from reference TRBV7-9 and TRBJ2-7): DTGVSQNPRHKITKRGQNVTFRCDPISEHNRLYWYRQTLGQGPEFLTYFQNEAQLEKSRLLSDRFSAERPKGSFSTLEIQRTEQGDSAMYLCASSPSGRKHEQYFGPGTRLTVT.